This T cell receptor (beta chain) was recorded in a study of blood T cell repertoires in COVID-19. Across the whole study: The analysed material was cDNA or gDNA that came from T cells, B-cell-depleted T cells, or PBMCs.

CDR1 KGHSH and CDR2 LQKENI come from the germline V gene. This CDR3 has 14 amino acids. J gave up 7 bases and V 6 bases, and 5 bases lay outside the gene matches. Patients in Seattle were enrolled during active infection, then followed longitudinally. How the authors handled the data: Amplification with reference gene primers provided the estimates of nucleated cell counts. This table comes from immunoSEQ multiplex PCR, and its TCRdb copy is limited to in-frame clones, with some not included. The V and J calls and clone size are taken from that table; D and trimming were inferred from the DNA. The repertoire consists of 350,000 to 400,000 clones, with more than 80% occurring once and the leading ten covering approximately 3%.

What was sequenced was peripheral blood. This sequence joins TRBV18 and TRBJ1-6; 8 bases match TRBD1. This receptor was obtained from a woman in her thirties with COVID-19, enrolled during active disease. CDR3 bases: TGTGCCAGCTCCCCGGACAGGGCGAATTCACCCCTCCACTTT. Amino acid sequence: CASSPDRANSPLHF.